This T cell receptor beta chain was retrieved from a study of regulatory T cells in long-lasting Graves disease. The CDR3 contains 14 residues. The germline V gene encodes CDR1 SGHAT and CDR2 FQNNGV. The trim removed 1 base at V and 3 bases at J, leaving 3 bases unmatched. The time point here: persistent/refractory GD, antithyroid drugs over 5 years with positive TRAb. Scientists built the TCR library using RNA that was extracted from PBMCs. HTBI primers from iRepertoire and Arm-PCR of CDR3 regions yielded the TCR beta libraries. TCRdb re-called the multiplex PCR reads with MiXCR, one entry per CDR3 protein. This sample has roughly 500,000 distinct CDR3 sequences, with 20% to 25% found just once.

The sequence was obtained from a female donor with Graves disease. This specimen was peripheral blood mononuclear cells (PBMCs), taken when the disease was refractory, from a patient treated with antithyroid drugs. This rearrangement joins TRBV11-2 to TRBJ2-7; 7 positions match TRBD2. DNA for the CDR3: TGTGCCAGCAGCTTAGGGGACTACCTCTACGAGCAGTACTTC. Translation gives CASSLGDYLYEQYF.